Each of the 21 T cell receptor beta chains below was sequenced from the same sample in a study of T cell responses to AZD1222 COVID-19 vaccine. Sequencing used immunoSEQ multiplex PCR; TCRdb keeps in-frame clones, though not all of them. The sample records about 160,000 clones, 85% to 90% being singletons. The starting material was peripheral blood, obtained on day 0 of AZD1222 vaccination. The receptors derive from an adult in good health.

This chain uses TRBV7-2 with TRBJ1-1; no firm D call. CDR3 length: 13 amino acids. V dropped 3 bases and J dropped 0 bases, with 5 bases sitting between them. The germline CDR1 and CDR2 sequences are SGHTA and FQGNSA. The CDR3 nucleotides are TGTGCCAGCAGCTTCTGGTTGAACACTGAAGCTTTCTTT. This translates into CASSFWLNTEAFF.

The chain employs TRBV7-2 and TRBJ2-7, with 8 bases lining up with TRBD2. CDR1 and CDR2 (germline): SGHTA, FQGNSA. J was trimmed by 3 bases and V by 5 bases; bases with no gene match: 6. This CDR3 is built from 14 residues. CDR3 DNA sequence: TGTGCCAGCAGCCCCATAGCGGGGATCTACGAGCAGTACTTC. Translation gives CASSPIAGIYEQYF.

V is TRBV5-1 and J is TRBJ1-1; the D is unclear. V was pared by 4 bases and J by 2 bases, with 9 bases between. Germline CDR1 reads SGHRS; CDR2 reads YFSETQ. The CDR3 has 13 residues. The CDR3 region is CASSRTDNTEAFF. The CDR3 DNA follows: TGCGCCAGCAGCCGTACAGACAACACTGAAGCTTTCTTT.

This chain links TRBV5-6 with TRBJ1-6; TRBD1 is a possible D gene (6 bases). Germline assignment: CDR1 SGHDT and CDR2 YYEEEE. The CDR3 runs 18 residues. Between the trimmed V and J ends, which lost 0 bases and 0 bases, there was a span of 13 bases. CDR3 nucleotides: TGTGCCAGCAGCTTGGGCTTAGACAGGAGCTCCTATAATTCACCCCTCCACTTT. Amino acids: CASSLGLDRSSYNSPLHF.

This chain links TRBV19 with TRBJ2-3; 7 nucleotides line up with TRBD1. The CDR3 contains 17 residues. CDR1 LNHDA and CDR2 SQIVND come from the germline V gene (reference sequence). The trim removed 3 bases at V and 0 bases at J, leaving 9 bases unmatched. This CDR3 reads CASSIYRGEGSTDTQYF. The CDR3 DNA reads TGTGCCAGTAGTATCTACAGGGGAGAGGGGAGCACAGATACGCAGTATTTT.

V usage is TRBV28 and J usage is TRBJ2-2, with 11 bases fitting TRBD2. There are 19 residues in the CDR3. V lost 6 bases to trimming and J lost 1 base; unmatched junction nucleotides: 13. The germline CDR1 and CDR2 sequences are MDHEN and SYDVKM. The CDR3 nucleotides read TGTGCCAGCAGCCTTACACCTTCTAGCGGGAGGTGGAACACCGGGGAGCTGTTTTTT. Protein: CASSLTPSSGRWNTGELFF.

In DNA, the CDR3 is TGTGCCAGCAGGCGGGACAGCTACGAGCAGTACTTC. This translates into CASRRDSYEQYF. The J gene is TRBJ2-7, the V gene TRBV6-5; TRBD1 might be the D (7 bases). Trimming removed 6 bases at V and 3 bases at J, with 9 bases between. In germline, CDR1 is MNHEY, CDR2 SVGAGI. The CDR3 extends over 12 amino acids.

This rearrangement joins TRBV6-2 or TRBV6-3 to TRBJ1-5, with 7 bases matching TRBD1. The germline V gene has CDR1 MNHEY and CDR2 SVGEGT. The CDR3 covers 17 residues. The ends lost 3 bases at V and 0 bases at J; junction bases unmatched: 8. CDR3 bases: TGTGCCAGCAGTTATACGGCAGGGGGGTTTAGCAATCAGCCCCAGCATTTT. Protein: CASSYTAGGFSNQPQHF.

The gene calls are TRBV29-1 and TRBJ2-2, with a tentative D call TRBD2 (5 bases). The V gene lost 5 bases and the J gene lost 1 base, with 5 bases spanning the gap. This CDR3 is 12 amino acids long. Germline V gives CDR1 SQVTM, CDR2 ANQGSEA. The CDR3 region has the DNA TGCAGCGTTCGGGAGAACACCGGGGAGCTGTTTTTT. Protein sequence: CSVRENTGELFF.

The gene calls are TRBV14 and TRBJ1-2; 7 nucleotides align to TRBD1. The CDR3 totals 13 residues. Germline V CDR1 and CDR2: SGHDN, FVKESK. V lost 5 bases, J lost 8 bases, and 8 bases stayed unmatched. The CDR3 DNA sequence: TGTGCCAGCAGCGAACAGGGGCAAGGAGGCTACACCTTC. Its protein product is CASSEQGQGGYTF.

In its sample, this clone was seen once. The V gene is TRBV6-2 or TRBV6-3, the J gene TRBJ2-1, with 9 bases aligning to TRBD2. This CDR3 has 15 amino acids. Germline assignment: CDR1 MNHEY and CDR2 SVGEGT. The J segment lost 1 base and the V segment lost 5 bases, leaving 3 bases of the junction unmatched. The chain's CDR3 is CASSPAGGSYNEQFF. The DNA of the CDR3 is TGTGCCAGCAGTCCAGCGGGAGGTTCCTACAATGAGCAGTTCTTC.

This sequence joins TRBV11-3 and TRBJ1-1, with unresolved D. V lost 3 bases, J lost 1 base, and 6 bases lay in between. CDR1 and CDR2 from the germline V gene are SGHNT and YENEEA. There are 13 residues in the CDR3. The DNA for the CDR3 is TGTGCCAGCAGCTTGGCCTCGAACACTGAAGCTTTCTTT. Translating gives CASSLASNTEAFF.

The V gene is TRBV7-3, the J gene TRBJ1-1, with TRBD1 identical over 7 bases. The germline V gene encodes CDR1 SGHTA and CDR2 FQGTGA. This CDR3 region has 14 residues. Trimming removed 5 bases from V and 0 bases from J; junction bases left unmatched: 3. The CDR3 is CASSTTGVNTEAFF. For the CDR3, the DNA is TGTGCCAGCAGCACAACAGGGGTGAACACTGAAGCTTTCTTT.

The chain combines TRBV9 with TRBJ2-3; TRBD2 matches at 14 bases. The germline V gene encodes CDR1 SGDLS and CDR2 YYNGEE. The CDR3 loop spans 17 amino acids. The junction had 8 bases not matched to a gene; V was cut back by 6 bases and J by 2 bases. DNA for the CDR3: TGTGCCAGCACCAGACTAGCGGGGGGGCTTAACACAGATACGCAGTATTTT. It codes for CASTRLAGGLNTDTQYF. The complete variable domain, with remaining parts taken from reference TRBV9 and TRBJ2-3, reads DSGVTQTPKHLITATGQRVTLRCSPRSGDLSVYWYQQSLDQGLQFLIQYYNGEERAKGNILERFSAQQFPDLHSELNLSSLELGDSALYFCASTRLAGGLNTDTQYFGPGTRLTVL.

The CDR3 DNA reads as TGCAGCGTTGGGACAGGGAATCAGCCCCAGCATTTT. Translation: CSVGTGNQPQHF. The chain links TRBV29-1 to TRBJ1-5, with 8 bases matching TRBD1. The V gene end was trimmed by 4 bases and the J gene end by 4 bases; junction bases not matched to a gene: 0. Germline-derived CDR1 and CDR2 are SQVTM and ANQGSEA. This CDR3 contains 12 residues.

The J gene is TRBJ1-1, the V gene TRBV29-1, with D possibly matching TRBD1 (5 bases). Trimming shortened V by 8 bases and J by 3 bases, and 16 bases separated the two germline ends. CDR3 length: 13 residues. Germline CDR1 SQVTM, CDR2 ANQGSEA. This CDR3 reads CSFTPGLYTEAFF. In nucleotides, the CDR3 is TGCAGCTTCACACCGGGACTTTACACTGAAGCTTTCTTT.

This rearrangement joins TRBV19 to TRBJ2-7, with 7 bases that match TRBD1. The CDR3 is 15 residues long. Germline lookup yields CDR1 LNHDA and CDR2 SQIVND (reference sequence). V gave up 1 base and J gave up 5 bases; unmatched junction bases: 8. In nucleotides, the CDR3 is TGTGCCAGTAGTATAGTACACAGGGGCCTTGACGAGCAGTACTTC. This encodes CASSIVHRGLDEQYF.

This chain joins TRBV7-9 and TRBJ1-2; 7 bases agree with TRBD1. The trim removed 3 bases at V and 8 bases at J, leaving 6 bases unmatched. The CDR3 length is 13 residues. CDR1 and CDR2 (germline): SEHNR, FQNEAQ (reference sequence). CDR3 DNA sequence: TGTGCCAGCAGCTTTGGGACAGCCCAGGGCTACACCTTC. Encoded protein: CASSFGTAQGYTF.

CDR3 loop: CASSRTGTGELFF. CDR3 sequence (DNA): TGTGCCAGCTCACGGACGGGGACCGGGGAGCTGTTTTTT. The chain employs TRBV18 and TRBJ2-2, with D perhaps TRBD2 (5 bases). Trimming stripped 4 bases from V and 5 bases from J, with 8 bases between. CDR1 and CDR2 from the germline V gene are KGHSH and LQKENI. The CDR3 has 13 amino acids.

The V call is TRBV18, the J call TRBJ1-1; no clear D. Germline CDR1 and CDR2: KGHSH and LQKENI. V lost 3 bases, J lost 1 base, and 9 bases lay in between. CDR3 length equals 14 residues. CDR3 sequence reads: CASSPRYRNTEAFF. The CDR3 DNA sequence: TGTGCCAGCTCACCCCGTTATCGGAACACTGAAGCTTTCTTT.

The DNA of the CDR3 is TGTGCCAGCAGTTCGTACTCAGACTCTGGAAACACCATATATTTT. Its translation: CASSSYSDSGNTIYF. This chain links TRBV28 with TRBJ1-3; D remains unclear. Germline V gene data show CDR1 as MDHEN and CDR2 as SYDVKM. Deletions cut 4 bases from V and 0 bases from J, with 10 bases between. The CDR3 is 15 residues long.